This section outlines one T cell receptor (beta chain) sequence together with its context. Its recognized antigen is unknown. No much larger clone is present one base from it, and per-base qualities are unavailable. The source of the sample is a study of cytomegalovirus exposure and HLA in healthy donors (dated by TCRdb to 2016 to 2017). Some background on the complete study: In an earlier analysis of 587 of the donors, 276 Gb of sequence data and 90 million to 120 million unique TCR beta sequences from 180 million or so T cells were reported. An early release covering 500 to 750 HLA-typed donors comprised 250 to 350 gigabases of sequencing data and tens of millions of unique TCR sequences. Of the approximately 400 genotyped donors, 75% to 85% were placed in the genetic ancestry cluster associated with self-reported Caucasian donors. The study aimed to test whether signatures of past pathogen exposure could be identified by cataloging public T cell receptors. The study profiled the T cell repertoires of hundreds of subjects by immunosequencing and related them to cytomegalovirus serostatus. Besides the first cohort of more than 650 subjects, a separate validation cohort made up of roughly 130 different subjects was used. The study combined high-throughput TCR immunosequencing, statistical association of individual TCRs with disease status, and machine learning to predict cytomegalovirus infection status. A later analysis re-analyzed previously published TCR beta repertoires from about 730 donors and added high-resolution HLA genotyping to study TCR occurrence patterns. The later analysis used no new phenotypic data to find candidate immune exposures, relying instead on TCR beta sequences and their occurrence across donors. In an earlier analysis of 500 to 650 of the donors, high-throughput TCR beta sequencing was used to judge whether each TCR beta V gene segment behaved as functional or pseudogenic. Donor age, sex, ethnicity and CMV serostatus were compiled together with the repertoire data. Genome-wide SNP genotypes for about three fifths of the roughly 670 donors were used in a later genetic analysis, which treated that subset as a discovery cohort. All discovery cohort repertoires had been generated on a single sequencing platform. HLA typing included class I and class II loci at four-digit resolution. Typing coverage varied by locus: about 629-640 donors for A, B, C, DRB1 and DQB1; approximately 560 for DQA1; around 610 for DPA1; approximately 450 for DPB1. Several DR-DQ haplotypes were handled as single units for association and clustering because linkage in the cohort was strong. Among 350 to 400 genotyped donors of the cohort, an average of around 240,000 unique TCR beta nucleotide sequences were sequenced per donor, roughly 20% of them non-productive. Study-level results and caveats: Broadly in line with IMGT annotations, most TCR beta V segments showed up in productive rearrangements about 90% or about 30% of the time in an earlier analysis of approximately 640 of the donors. When HLA alleles, especially DR and DQ, strongly co-occurred, attributing TCR associations to individual alleles was difficult. According to a later analysis, most CMV-associated TCR beta chains appeared to be HLA-restricted, and the HLA associations seemed to be driven largely by CMV exposure. Cytomegalovirus status was reported to be diagnosed by the classifier with high specificity and sensitivity in both the original and validation cohorts. Correlated functional status among segregating V segments might be attributable to linkage disequilibrium, but an unknown experimental factor could not be ruled out. The authors suggested that the approach could potentially be generalized to other disease states and immunological phenotypes. A total of around 150 TCR beta chains were listed by the study as associated with cytomegalovirus. Most TCR sequences were seen in very few donors, while some public TCRs were found in many individuals. The presence/absence analyses assumed that sequencing depth was roughly uniform across donors, and that assumption may not be true. Because some donors lacked HLA typing at each locus, the association tests relied only on the typed subset. Because counts were too low, fewer than 20 rarely observed V segments, including chromosome 9 orphons, were excluded from the earlier analysis of roughly 580 of the donors. This cohort had only TCR beta chains sequenced, and the lack of alpha or paired-chain data limited which features could be detected. According to a later genetic analysis, donors in an Asian-associated ancestry cluster had fewer N-insertions in productive TCRs than the roughly 660-donor mean. A further reported finding was that TCR beta sequences accurately predicted the HLA-A and HLA-B alleles for most subjects in the first cohort. Immune exposure information for the cohort was limited to CMV serostatus. Three of the identified cytomegalovirus-associated TCR beta chains were confirmed in vitro to be specific for cytomegalovirus antigens. The 87-base-pair reads could not distinguish some IMGT-functional V segments, including TRBV6-2 and TRBV6-3, so those segments were excluded. V-gene and J-gene trimming of TCR beta chains was associated with a missense DCLRE1C variant in a later genetic analysis, and the association was replicated in an independent cohort. Several of the top co-occurrence clusters appeared to be linked to parvovirus B19, influenza, CMV and Epstein-Barr virus, according to a later analysis. In a later analysis, the rate of TCR association differed among HLA loci, with DRB1 alleles having the most associated TCRs and HLA-C alleles having the fewest. In a later analysis, HLA-associated TCR beta chains were found to be more clonally expanded and to have lower generation probabilities than equally common non-associated chains. Specific HLA alleles were associated with 15,000 to 20,000 TCR beta sequences at a false discovery rate of 0.05 in a later analysis. A cluster of highly shared sequence variants was judged likely to represent a technical artifact of the sequencing pipeline.

Libraries were prepared through the immunoSEQ multiplex PCR assay. For the multiplex PCR, a mixture combining 60 forward primers for TCR Vbeta segments and 13 reverse primers for TCR Jbeta segments was used. The CDR3 region of rearranged TCR beta genes was amplified from genomic DNA by a multiplex PCR assay. The Illumina HiSeq System was used to sequence the amplified TCR beta libraries as 87-base-pair reads. On the study's bioinformatics: Across the 670 or so repertoires, a later analysis counted 75 million to 90 million unique TCR beta chains, 8.5 million to 12 million of which were shared by at least two donors. Raw reads were error-corrected and collapsed into unique sequences with a nearest-neighbor algorithm that merged closely related sequences to remove PCR and sequencing errors. To assign V, D and J gene segments, CDR3 sequences were aligned to IMGT reference sequences. For a sequence to be retained, at least a six-nucleotide match to both a V gene segment and a J gene segment was required. A rearrangement counted as productive if the CDR3 had no stop codons and remained in frame with V and J, and every other rearrangement counted as non-productive. CDR3 was defined by IMGT convention, running from the second conserved V-encoded cysteine to the conserved J-encoded phenylalanine. In an earlier analysis of around 570 of the donors, sequences lacking an unambiguous match to a single V gene segment were excluded. An earlier analysis of approximately 590 of the donors classified V segments as functional when productive rearrangements were above 56.7% and as segregating when the standard deviation between donors was above 5%. A statistical classification framework was built to diagnose cytomegalovirus status from the catalog of TCR beta chain sequences. In a later analysis, V and J genes were assigned by comparing TCR nucleotide sequences against IMGT/GENE-DB human TR gene sequences. The TCRdist pipeline was used in a later analysis to assign CDR3 sequences and most-parsimonious VDJ recombination scenarios. In a later analysis, every TCR beta chain was defined by the combination of its CDR3 amino acid sequence and its V-gene family, and reads without a unique V-gene family were dropped. A later analysis removed roughly 590 highly shared, low-generation-probability nucleotide sequences to deal with suspected cross-contamination and a sequencing artifact. For each public chain, a later analysis derived a clonal expansion index from normalized ranks of inferred template counts within each repertoire. A later analysis computed generation probabilities with a VDJ recombination model fitted to out-of-frame rearrangements, and checked the results against IGoR. Hypergeometric tests were used in a later analysis to score TCR-TCR, TCR-HLA and TCR-CMV co-occurrence, with a repertoire-size bias correction applied to the TCR pairs. To estimate false discovery rates, a later analysis permuted the HLA or CMV assignments 20 times. In a later analysis, co-occurring TCRs were grouped with DBSCAN, and TCRdist sequence similarity was added when clustering was performed within HLA-allele-positive subsets. Co-occurrence clustering excluded repertoires with fewer than 30,000 or more than 120,000 public chains, plus five with anomalous nucleotide sharing. TCRdb took over this immuneACCESS table, retaining in-frame rearrangements with V and J assigned. Such tables are incomplete; in checked studies, under half of the missing clones stem from an unresolved V gene, and the remainder is unexplained. That table furnishes V, J and clone size, whereas the DNA furnished D and trimming. Recorded for this sample are tens of thousands of clones; 77% of them occurred a single time. Of the sample, roughly 3.2% falls within the top ten clones.

The cohort comprised 670 or so healthy bone marrow donors. All cohort members were sampled while nominally healthy, although unrecorded immune exposures were likely present. The donor was CMV seropositive and was included in the group of 290 or so seropositive cohort members. Each donor provided a peripheral blood sample, and peripheral blood mononuclear cells were used for TCR beta sequencing. Genomic DNA was extracted from the blood cell samples with the Qiagen DNeasy Blood Extraction Kit. CDR1 SGHTA and CDR2 FQGNSA were looked up in the germline V gene. The cysteine opens and the phenylalanine closes a CDR3 of 15 amino acids. The sequence is cut down to CDR3 DNA, 45 bases in frame from base 1. Germline trimming amounts to 10 bases on V and 1 base on J, with 9 as the count of junction bases outside the gene matches.

Sequencing input: PBMCs. The TCR sequence derives from a man aged 45-65 years in good health and CMV-seropositive. The chain joins TRBV7-2 to TRBJ1-2, and 10 junction bases match TRBD1. The encoded CDR3 is CATPRQGAFNYGYTF. Read as DNA, the sequence is TGTGCCACCCCGAGACAGGGGGCCTTTAACTATGGCTACACCTTC.